The 23 T cell receptor beta chains reported below all come from one sample, sequenced in a study of brain metastases from non-small cell lung cancer. The repertoire was sequenced with immunoSEQ multiplex PCR; TCRdb's copy has only in-frame clones and lacks some. The table has around 2,500 clones, over 80% seen once. Sequences were obtained from primary lung tumor tissue. These TCRs come from a donor at least 40 years old with non-small cell lung cancer.

In this sample, this clone turned up a few times. The sample contains more than one DNA sequence encoding this CDR3. The chain is built from TRBV19 and TRBJ1-2; D ambiguous. Germline lookup yields CDR1 LNHDA and CDR2 SQIVND (reference sequence). This CDR3 is built from 17 residues. Trimming shortened V by 10 bases and J by 2 bases, and 26 bases separated the two germline ends. CDR3 nucleotides: TGTGCCACCCAAACCTACTTTGACACATCGGGAAACTATGGCTACACCTTC. As protein: CATQTYFDTSGNYGYTF.

This chain joins TRBV7-3 and TRBJ2-1; 10 nucleotides line up with TRBD2. Per the germline V gene, CDR1 is SGHTA and CDR2 is FQGTGA. Unmatched junction bases numbered 1, after V lost 4 bases and J lost 10 bases. The CDR3 length is 12 residues. The CDR3 region is CASSSGLAEQFF. CDR3 DNA sequence: TGTGCCAGCAGCTCGGGACTAGCGGAGCAGTTCTTC.

The V and J genes are TRBV7-9 and TRBJ2-2; D ambiguous. The CDR3 is made up of 14 amino acids. Trimming cost V 4 bases and J 3 bases, with 9 bases left between them. Germline loops: CDR1 SEHNR, CDR2 FQNEAQ (reference sequence). The CDR3 DNA sequence: TGTGCCAGCAGCTCCTCGCAGGACACCGGGGAGCTGTTTTTT. Protein: CASSSSQDTGELFF.

The chain uses TRBV24-1 and TRBJ2-4; no clear D gene. Trimming stripped 9 bases from V and 5 bases from J, with 13 bases between. CDR3 length: 13 residues. Germline V lookup: CDR1 KGHDR, CDR2 SFDVKD. The CDR3 DNA sequence: TGTGCCACCCAAAAGGGTTGGGAAAACATTCAGTACTTC. Translating it yields CATQKGWENIQYF.

This clone has just a few counts. The chain is built from TRBV19 and TRBJ1-2, with D tentatively TRBD1 (6 bases). Trimming took off 2 bases at V and 4 bases at J, with 23 bases between the two ends. The V gene's germline CDR1 is LNHDA and CDR2 SQIVND (reference sequence). The CDR3 sequence is 18 residues long. The CDR3 DNA sequence: TGTGCCAGTAGTATACCGACAGGAGCCCATTGGACCAGCTATGGCTACACCTTC. This sequence encodes CASSIPTGAHWTSYGYTF.

This sequence joins TRBV28 and TRBJ1-4; D call uncertain. Germline-derived CDR1 and CDR2 are MDHEN and SYDVKM. The V end lost 7 bases, the J end lost 10 bases, and 19 bases lay between the germline ends. CDR3 length equals 14 residues. The CDR3 bases are TGTGCCAGCAATCCCGGTCCTTGGACGGGAAAACTGTTTTTT. It is translated as CASNPGPWTGKLFF.

The chain couples TRBV5-4 to TRBJ1-6; D is ambiguous. Deletions cut 2 bases from V and 7 bases from J, with 10 bases between. CDR1 and CDR2 from the germline V gene are SGHNT and YYREEE (reference sequence). The CDR3 spans 14 residues. The CDR3 DNA reads TGTGCCAGCAGCTTAGAGGGTCGCAATTCACCCCTCCACTTT. It yields the protein CASSLEGRNSPLHF.

With respect to this clone: A much more abundant neighbour one base away suggests this may be a read error. Other DNA sequences in the sample encode the same CDR3. The chain couples TRBV3-1 (or the pseudogene TRBV3-2) to TRBJ1-6; D possibly corresponds to TRBD1 (5 bases). Per the germline V gene, CDR1 is LGHDT and CDR2 is YNNKEL (reference sequence). V lost 1 base, J lost 2 bases, and 9 bases lay in between. CDR3 length equals 16 residues. The CDR3 here is CASSQGSGPYNSPLHF. DNA of the CDR3: TGTGCCAGCAGCCAAGGATCAGGGCCCTATAATTCACCCCTCCACTTT.

Of note for this clone: The same CDR3 is also encoded by other DNA sequences in this sample. The genes are TRBV29-1 and TRBJ2-7; D is possibly TRBD1 (6 bases). V lost 3 bases, J lost 5 bases, and 14 bases lay in between. CDR1 and CDR2 from the germline V gene are SQVTM and ANQGSEA. The length of the CDR3 is 13 residues. The DNA for the CDR3 is TGCAGCGTTGAGGGGGCAGGGGCCCACGAGCAGTACTTC. This gives the protein CSVEGAGAHEQYF.

This clone was detected once. Here the CDR3 DNA reads TGTGCCAGCAGCCAGGTTGAGATATGGACGGGAAATGAAAAACTGTTTTTT. Protein product: CASSQVEIWTGNEKLFF. The V gene is TRBV4-2, the J gene TRBJ1-4; D is unclear. Germline loops: CDR1 LGHNA, CDR2 YNFKEQ. This CDR3 comprises 17 residues. The germline V and J ends were trimmed by 3 bases and 5 bases, with 19 bases remaining between them.

The J gene is TRBJ1-6, the V gene TRBV12-3 or TRBV12-4; D ambiguous. This CDR3 region has 12 residues. V gave up 6 bases and J gave up 11 bases, with 11 bases separating them. Here the CDR3 reads CASSPQETPLHF. The CDR3 DNA follows: TGTGCCAGCAGCCCCCAGGAGACACCCCTCCACTTT.

The chain has TRBV23-1 and TRBJ1-5; 10 nucleotides agree with TRBD1. TRBV23-1 is known as an ORF, though its function is uncertain. This CDR3 is 15 amino acids long. The V gene end was trimmed by 7 bases and the J gene end by 5 bases; junction bases not matched to a gene: 8. The CDR3 spells CASNPTGGHDQPQHF. The CDR3 DNA reads as TGCGCCAGCAATCCGACAGGGGGCCATGATCAGCCCCAGCATTTT.

This clone was detected only a few times. The V and J genes are TRBV27 and TRBJ2-2; 8 bases align to TRBD1. J was trimmed by 3 bases and V by 7 bases; bases with no gene match: 7. Germline assignment: CDR1 MNHEY and CDR2 SMNVEV (reference sequence). The CDR3 totals 15 residues. Written as DNA, the CDR3 is TGTGCCAGCACCGAGCGACAGGGGTACACCGGGGAGCTGTTTTTT. This codes for CASTERQGYTGELFF.

The CDR3 DNA reads as TGTGCCAGTAGTATATACGACGCGCGGGGAGGTAATGAAAAACTGTTTTTT. It translates to CASSIYDARGGNEKLFF. V and J are TRBV19 and TRBJ1-4; D is ambiguous. Germline V lookup: CDR1 LNHDA, CDR2 SQIVND (reference sequence). Deletions cut 2 bases from V and 4 bases from J, with 17 bases between. The CDR3 is 17 residues long.

For this clone: Mismatch with germline at one junction end may stem from a read error. The same CDR3 can be traced to other DNA sequences in this sample. J is TRBJ1-2 and V is TRBV19; no reliable D call. The CDR3 extends over 14 amino acids. Germline lookup yields CDR1 LNHDA and CDR2 SQIVND (reference sequence). DNA of the CDR3: TGTGCCAGTACCTCCCGGATGCAGAACTATGGCTACACCTTT. This codes for CASTSRMQNYGYTF. Using reference TRBV19 and TRBJ1-2 for the parts outside the CDR3, the full variable domain is DGGITQSPKYLFRKEGQNVTLSCEQNLNHDAMYWYRQDPGQGLRLIYYSQIVNDFQKGDIAEGYSVSREKKESFPLTVTSAQKNPTAFYLCASTSRMQNYGYTFGSGTRLTVV.

The chain links TRBV5-5 to TRBJ2-1, with 10 bases aligning to TRBD2. CDR3 length: 14 residues. V trimming: 0 bases; J trimming: 6 bases; junction bases outside the gene matches: 0. The germline V gene has CDR1 SGHKS and CDR2 YYEKEE (reference sequence). Here the CDR3 DNA reads TGTGCCAGCAGCTTGGGGACTAGCGGCAATGAGCAGTTCTTC. The encoded protein is CASSLGTSGNEQFF.

The chain joins TRBV4-3 to TRBJ1-6; D may be TRBD1 (6 bases). CDR3 length: 16 amino acids. Germline CDR1 LGHNA, CDR2 YSLEER. V was trimmed by 0 bases and J by 3 bases, leaving 9 bases between them. CDR3 DNA: TGCGCCAGCAGCCAAGACGGACAGTACTATAATTCACCCCTCCACTTT. This translates into CASSQDGQYYNSPLHF.

This chain uses TRBV7-8 with TRBJ2-7, with no clear D. The length of the CDR3 is 15 residues. V dropped 1 base and J dropped 2 bases, with 12 bases sitting between them. Germline values: CDR1 SGHVS, CDR2 FQNEAQ. The CDR3 coding sequence is TGTGCCAGCAGCTTAGTAGTGCTGGCACCCTACGAGCAGTACTTC. It encodes CASSLVVLAPYEQYF.

As regards this clone: Germline and junction disagree at one end, which may indicate a read error. Other DNA sequences in the same sample also yield this CDR3. In DNA form, the CDR3 reads TGTGCCAGCAGAACCAACCAGGGGCGCACAGATACACAGTATTTT. The encoded protein is CASRTNQGRTDTQYF. The rearrangement joins TRBV3-1 (or the pseudogene TRBV3-2) to TRBJ2-3, with D possibly matching TRBD1 (6 bases). Germline loops: CDR1 LGHDT, CDR2 YNNKEL (reference sequence). The CDR3 has 15 residues.

The sample holds a few counts of this clone. The chain combines TRBV6-5 with TRBJ2-3; 9 nucleotides line up with TRBD2. J was trimmed by 0 bases and V by 4 bases; bases with no gene match: 2. Germline CDR1 and CDR2: MNHEY and SVGAGI. The CDR3 has 15 residues. The CDR3, as DNA: TGTGCCAGCAGTTGGACTAGCGCGAGCACAGATACGCAGTATTTT. It is translated as CASSWTSASTDTQYF.

This rearrangement joins TRBV19 to TRBJ1-5; TRBD1 is a possible D gene (5 bases). From germline, CDR1 is LNHDA and CDR2 SQIVND (reference sequence). Trimming left V 0 bases short and J 0 bases short, with 12 bases between. The CDR3 extends over 17 amino acids. CDR3 in amino acids: CASSIDGTADSNQPQHF. CDR3 in DNA: TGTGCCAGTAGTATAGACGGGACCGCAGATAGCAATCAGCCCCAGCATTTT.

This chain's CDR3 is CASIGQGATGELFF. The DNA for the CDR3 is TGTGCCAGCATTGGACAGGGGGCCACCGGGGAGCTGTTTTTT. The chain links TRBV6-5 to TRBJ2-2, with TRBD1 matching 11 bases. The CDR3 runs to 14 residues. The V and J ends lost 7 bases and 4 bases, in that order; junction bases with no gene match: 2. CDR1 is MNHEY, CDR2 SVGAGI, per germline.

This clone was counted a few times. The J gene is TRBJ1-4, the V gene TRBV27, with D maybe TRBD1 (6 bases). The CDR3 is 16 residues long. V lost 2 bases and J lost 6, with 16 bases in between. CDR1 is MNHEY and CDR2 is SMNVEV in the germline V gene (reference sequence). CDR3 residues: CASSLTGRRMDEKLFF. The DNA of the CDR3 is TGTGCCAGCAGTTTAACAGGGAGGAGAATGGATGAAAAACTGTTTTTT.